This TCR beta chain was captured in a study of T cell clonality in common variable immunodeficiency. This clone was seen at least ten times. The target antigen is unknown. The missing CDR3 end, 3 residues past where the read stops, is filled in from the germline J gene. Study-level points and caveats: Fewer deletions and N-nucleotide insertions were reportedly seen in common variable immunodeficiency TCR beta sequences. TCRbeta clonality was increased in CVID versus healthy controls.

Caucasian heritage predominated among both patients and controls. CVID subjects were neither ill nor on immunomodulatory or immunosuppressive medication at sampling. Assay used: immunoSEQ multiplex PCR; TCRdb lists only in-frame clones, some missing. In total the sample includes about 42,000 clones, none of them seen once. Germline-derived CDR1 and CDR2 are MNHEY and SMNVEV (reference sequence). After removal of 5 bases from V and 2 bases from J, the junction contained 9 bases not matched to a gene. The CDR3 length is 16 residues. The chain has TRBV27 and TRBJ2-5, with 9 bases identical to TRBD2. Sequenced: peripheral blood mononuclear cells. The TCR was taken from a human donor with common variable immunodeficiency. CDR3 region: CASSLLPSGGQETQYF. The covered CDR3 bases are TGTGCCAGCAGTCTCCTACCAAGCGGGGGGCAAGAGACC.